The sequence of this T cell receptor (beta chain) was determined in a study of shared clonotypes between healthy human individuals. Trimming took 8 bases from V and 4 from J; bases not matched to a gene: 15. The CDR3 loop spans 18 amino acids. Germline-derived CDR1 and CDR2 are MNHEY and SMNVEV (reference sequence). The table came from immunoSEQ multiplex PCR; TCRdb's copy has only in-frame clones and leaves some out. Seen here are roughly 1.4 million clones, less than 99% observed once, and the top ten hold about 0.4%. This sequence was found in a man aged 30-40 years in good health. The chain has TRBV27 and TRBJ2-1; 12 bases line up with TRBD1. Specimen: naive CD4+ T cells sorted from blood. Subset described: CD45RA+ positively selected. The CDR3 nucleotides are TGTGCCAGCCGACTATTTCCCGGGACAGGGGGCGGATACAATGAGCAGTTCTTC. Protein sequence: CASRLFPGTGGGYNEQFF.